This T cell receptor (beta chain) was sequenced during a study of glioma-infiltrating T cells. V lost 3 bases, J lost 4 bases, and 13 bases lay in between. Germline V lookup: CDR1 GTSNPN, CDR2 SVGIG (reference sequence). The CDR3 has 14 residues. Using RNA template, CDR3s of TCR alpha and beta were amplified with iRepertoire arm-PCR. Each CDR3 protein gets one entry after TCRdb re-called the multiplex PCR reads with MiXCR. Found here are about 130,000 distinct CDR3 sequences, about 25% of them singletons; the top ten hold 27%. The chain carries TRBV30 and TRBJ1-3; no reliable D call. Specimen: glioma tissue, nonneoplastic brain tissue, or PBMCs (not recorded which). The receptor was derived from a human donor with low-grade glioma or glioblastoma, undergoing nonglioma brain surgery, or in good health (not recorded which). Written as DNA, the CDR3 is TGTGCCTGGAGCCTCGGGGTCGGGGGAAACACCATATATTTT. This encodes CAWSLGVGGNTIYF.